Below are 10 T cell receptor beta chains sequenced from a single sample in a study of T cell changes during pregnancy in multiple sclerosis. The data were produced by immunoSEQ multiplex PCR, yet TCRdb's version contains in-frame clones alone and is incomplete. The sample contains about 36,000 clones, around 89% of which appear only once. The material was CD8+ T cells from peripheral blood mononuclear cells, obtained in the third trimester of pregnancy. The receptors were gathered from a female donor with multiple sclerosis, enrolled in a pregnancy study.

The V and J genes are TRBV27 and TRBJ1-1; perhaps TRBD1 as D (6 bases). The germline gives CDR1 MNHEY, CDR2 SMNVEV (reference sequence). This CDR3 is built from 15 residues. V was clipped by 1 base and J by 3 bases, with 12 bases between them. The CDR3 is CASSLYQGLDTEAFF. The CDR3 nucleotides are TGTGCCAGCAGTTTATACCAGGGGTTGGACACTGAAGCTTTCTTT.

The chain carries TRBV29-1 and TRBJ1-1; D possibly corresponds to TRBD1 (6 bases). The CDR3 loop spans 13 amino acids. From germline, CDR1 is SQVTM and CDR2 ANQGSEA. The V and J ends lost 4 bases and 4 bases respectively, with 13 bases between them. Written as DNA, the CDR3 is TGCAGCGTTGTAAAGGTAGGGGGCACTGAAGCTTTCTTT. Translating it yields CSVVKVGGTEAFF.

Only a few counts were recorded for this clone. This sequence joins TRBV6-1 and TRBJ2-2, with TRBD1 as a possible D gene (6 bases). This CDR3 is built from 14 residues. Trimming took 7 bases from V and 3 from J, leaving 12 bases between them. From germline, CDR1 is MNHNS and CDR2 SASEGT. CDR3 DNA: TGTGCCAGCACTGGAAAGGGGGACACCGGGGAGCTGTTTTTT. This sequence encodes CASTGKGDTGELFF.

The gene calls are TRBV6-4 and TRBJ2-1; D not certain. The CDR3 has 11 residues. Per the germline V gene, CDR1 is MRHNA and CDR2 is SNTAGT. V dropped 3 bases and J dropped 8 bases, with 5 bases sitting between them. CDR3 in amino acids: CASSDGYEQFF. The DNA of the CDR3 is TGTGCCAGCAGTGATGGCTATGAGCAGTTCTTC.

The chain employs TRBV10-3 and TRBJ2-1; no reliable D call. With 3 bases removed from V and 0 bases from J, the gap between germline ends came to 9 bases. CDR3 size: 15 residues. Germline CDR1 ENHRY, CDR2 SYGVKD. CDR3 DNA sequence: TGTGCCATCAGTGACGGGTTCGGCTCCTACAATGAGCAGTTCTTC. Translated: CAISDGFGSYNEQFF.

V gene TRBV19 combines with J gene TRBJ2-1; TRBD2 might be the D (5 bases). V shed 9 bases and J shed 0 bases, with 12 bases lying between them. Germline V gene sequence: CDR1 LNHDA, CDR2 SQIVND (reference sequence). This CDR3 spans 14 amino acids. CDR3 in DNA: TGTGCCAGCAGGACTCCGAGCTCCTACAATGAGCAGTTCTTC. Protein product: CASRTPSSYNEQFF.

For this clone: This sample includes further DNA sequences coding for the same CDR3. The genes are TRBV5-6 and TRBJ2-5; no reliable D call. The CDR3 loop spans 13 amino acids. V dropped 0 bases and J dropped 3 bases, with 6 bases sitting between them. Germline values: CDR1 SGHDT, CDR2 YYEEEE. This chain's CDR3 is CASSLEEEETQYF. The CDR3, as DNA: TGTGCCAGCAGCTTGGAAGAGGAAGAGACCCAGTACTTC.

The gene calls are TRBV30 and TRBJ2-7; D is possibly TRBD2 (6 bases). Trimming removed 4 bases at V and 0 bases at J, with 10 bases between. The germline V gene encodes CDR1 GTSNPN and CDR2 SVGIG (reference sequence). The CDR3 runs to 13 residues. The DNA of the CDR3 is TGTGCCTGGATGGAGGGCAGCTCCTACGAGCAGTACTTC. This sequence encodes CAWMEGSSYEQYF.

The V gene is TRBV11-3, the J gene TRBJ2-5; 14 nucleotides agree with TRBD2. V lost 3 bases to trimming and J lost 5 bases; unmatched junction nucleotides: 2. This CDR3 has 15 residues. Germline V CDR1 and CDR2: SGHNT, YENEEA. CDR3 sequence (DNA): TGTGCCAGCAGCTTGGGACTAGCGGGAGAGGAGACCCAGTACTTC. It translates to CASSLGLAGEETQYF. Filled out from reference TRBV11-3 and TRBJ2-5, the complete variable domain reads EAGVVQSPRYKIIEKKQPVAFWCNPISGHNTLYWYLQNLGQGPELLIRYENEEAVDDSQLPKDRFSAERLKGVDSTLKIQPAELGDSAVYLCASSLGLAGEETQYFGPGTRLLVL.

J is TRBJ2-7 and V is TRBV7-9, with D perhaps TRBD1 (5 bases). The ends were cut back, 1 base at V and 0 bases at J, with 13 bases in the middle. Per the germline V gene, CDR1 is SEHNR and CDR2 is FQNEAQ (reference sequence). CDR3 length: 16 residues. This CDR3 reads CASSLGGLASSYEQYF. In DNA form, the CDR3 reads TGTGCCAGCAGCTTAGGGGGCCTCGCGAGCTCCTACGAGCAGTACTTC.